The T cell receptor beta chain described here comes from a study of blood T cell repertoires in COVID-19 (dated by TCRdb to 2018 to 2020). Looking at the study overall: Samples from collaborators originated in the United States, Italy and Spain and spanned both the acute and convalescent phases of COVID-19. Deeply sampled blood TCRbeta repertoires from subjects exposed to, actively infected with, or recovered from COVID-19 were included in the dataset. The samples were drawn from two sources: the first 160 participants of the ongoing ImmuneRACE study, and some 1,300 subjects contributed by 6 global collaborators. The material from the prospective study consisted of cDNA or gDNA derived from T cells, B-cell-depleted T cells, or PBMCs. The repertoires were released in a freely available public database meant as a resource for research on the immune response to SARS-CoV-2. Nearly every sample came with metadata listing a de-identified subject ID, COVID-19 status, age in years and sex. HLA class I and class II types, where available, came from metadata supplied by the sample provider rather than from assay-based typing. Overall results and qualifications from the work: The amount of clinical and demographic metadata varied by source and participant and was provided uncurated.

Relative to germline, V is 3 bases shorter and J is 1 base shorter, with 12 bases between their ends. The CDR3 has 15 amino acids, counting the end cysteine and phenylalanine. Just CDR3 DNA is preserved here, 45 bases in frame from base 1. The germline V gene specifies LGHNA as CDR1 and YSLEER as CDR2. The collaborating institutions used their own protocols to collect whole blood in K2EDTA tubes. For TCRbeta analysis, collaborator samples were shipped as frozen whole blood, as isolated PBMCs, or as DNA extracted from either sample type. TCRbeta CDR3 regions were amplified from genomic DNA using the immunoSEQ Assay, a bias-controlled multiplex PCR. In the paper's pipeline: The number of nucleated cells in each sample was estimated from the amplification of reference gene primers within the assay. Sequence reads were collapsed and filtered to measure the absolute abundance of every unique TCRbeta CDR3 rearrangement. For each sample, productive Simpson clonality was calculated as the square root of Simpson's diversity index over productive rearrangements. This is the immuneACCESS table as TCRdb keeps it, with only in-frame sequences that have V and J called. A part of the clones is gone; compared with another copy, unresolved V genes explain less than half, and the rest is unexplained. That table gives V, J and clone size, and the DNA gave D and trimming. The sample includes roughly 120,000 clones, with around nine tenths observed a single time. The ten biggest clones cover about 4.5% of the sample.

Points on this clone: Its binding antigen is unknown. Base qualities were left out, and no much larger clone turns up one base away.

The rearrangement combines TRBV4-3 with TRBJ1-2, with TRBD1 as a weak D call on 6 bases. Sequencing was performed on peripheral blood. This sequence was found in a man aged 40-49 years with acute or convalescent COVID-19. The DNA sequence is TGCGCCAGCAGCCAGGCTAACAGGGATAACTATGGCTACACCTTC. The resulting protein is CASSQANRDNYGYTF.